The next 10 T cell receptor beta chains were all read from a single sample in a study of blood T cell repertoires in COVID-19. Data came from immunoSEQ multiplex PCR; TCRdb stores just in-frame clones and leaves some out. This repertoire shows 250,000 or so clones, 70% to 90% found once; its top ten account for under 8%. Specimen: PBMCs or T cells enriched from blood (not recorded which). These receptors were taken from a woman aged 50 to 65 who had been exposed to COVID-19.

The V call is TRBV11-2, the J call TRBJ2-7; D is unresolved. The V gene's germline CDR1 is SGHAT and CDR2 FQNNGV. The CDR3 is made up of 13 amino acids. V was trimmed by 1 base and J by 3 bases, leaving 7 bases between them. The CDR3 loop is CASSLGLIYEQYF. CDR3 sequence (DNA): TGTGCCAGCAGCTTAGGTCTAATCTACGAGCAGTACTTC.

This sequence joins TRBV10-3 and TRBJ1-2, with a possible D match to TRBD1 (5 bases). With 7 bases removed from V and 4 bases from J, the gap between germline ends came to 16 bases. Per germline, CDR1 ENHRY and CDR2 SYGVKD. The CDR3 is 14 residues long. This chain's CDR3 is CAITPDSASYGYTF. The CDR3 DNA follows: TGTGCCATCACCCCTGACAGCGCCAGCTATGGCTACACCTTC.

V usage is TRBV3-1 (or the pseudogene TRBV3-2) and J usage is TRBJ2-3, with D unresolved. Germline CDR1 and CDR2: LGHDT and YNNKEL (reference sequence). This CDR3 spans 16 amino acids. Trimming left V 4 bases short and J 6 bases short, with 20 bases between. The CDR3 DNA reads TGTGCCAGCAGCCTGGAAGACTCGAGTTACGGGGATACGCAGTATTTT. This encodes CASSLEDSSYGDTQYF.

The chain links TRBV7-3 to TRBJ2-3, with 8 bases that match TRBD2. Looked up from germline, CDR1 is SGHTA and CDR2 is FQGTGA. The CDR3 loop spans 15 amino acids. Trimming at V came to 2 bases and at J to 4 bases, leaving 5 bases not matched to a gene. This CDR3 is CASSLEVGRADTQYF. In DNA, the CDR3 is TGTGCCAGCAGCTTAGAAGTCGGGAGGGCAGATACGCAGTATTTT.

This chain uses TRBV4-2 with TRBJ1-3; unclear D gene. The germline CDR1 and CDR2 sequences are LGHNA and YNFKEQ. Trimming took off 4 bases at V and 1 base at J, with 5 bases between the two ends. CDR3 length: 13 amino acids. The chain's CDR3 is CASSPLSGNTIYF. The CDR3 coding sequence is TGTGCCAGCAGCCCACTGTCTGGAAACACCATATATTTT.

Written as DNA, the CDR3 is TGCGCCAGCAGTCCCCTGGGGAGTCAGCCCCAGCATTTT. It yields the protein CASSPLGSQPQHF. The J gene is TRBJ1-5, the V gene TRBV10-2, with D unclear. V was trimmed by 5 bases and J by 6 bases, leaving 11 bases between them. The CDR3 is 13 residues long. CDR1 and CDR2 from the germline V gene are WSHSY and SAAADI.

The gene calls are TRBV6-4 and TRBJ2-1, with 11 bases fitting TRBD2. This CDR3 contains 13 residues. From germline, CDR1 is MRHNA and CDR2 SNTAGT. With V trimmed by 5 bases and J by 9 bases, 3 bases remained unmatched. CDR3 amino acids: CASSSGTSGEQFF. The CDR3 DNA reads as TGTGCCAGCAGTTCAGGGACTAGCGGTGAGCAGTTCTTC.

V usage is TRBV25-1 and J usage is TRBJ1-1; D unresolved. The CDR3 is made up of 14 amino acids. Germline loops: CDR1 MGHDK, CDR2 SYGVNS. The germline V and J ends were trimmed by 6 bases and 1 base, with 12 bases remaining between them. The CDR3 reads CASRSTPPNTEAFF. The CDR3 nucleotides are TGTGCCAGCAGAAGTACTCCGCCGAACACTGAAGCTTTCTTT.

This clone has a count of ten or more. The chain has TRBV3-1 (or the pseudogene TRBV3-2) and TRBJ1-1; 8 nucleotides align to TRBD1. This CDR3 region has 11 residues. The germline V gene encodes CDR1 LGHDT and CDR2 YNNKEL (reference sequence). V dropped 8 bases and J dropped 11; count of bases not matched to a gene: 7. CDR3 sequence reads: CASGAGGAAFF. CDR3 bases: TGTGCCAGCGGGGCAGGGGGCGCGGCTTTCTTT.

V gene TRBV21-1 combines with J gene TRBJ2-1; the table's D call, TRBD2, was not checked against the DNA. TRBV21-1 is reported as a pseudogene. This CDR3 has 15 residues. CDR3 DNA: TGTGCCACCACAATTCTAGCGGAGATACACAATGAGCAGTTCTTC. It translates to CATTILAEIHNEQFF.